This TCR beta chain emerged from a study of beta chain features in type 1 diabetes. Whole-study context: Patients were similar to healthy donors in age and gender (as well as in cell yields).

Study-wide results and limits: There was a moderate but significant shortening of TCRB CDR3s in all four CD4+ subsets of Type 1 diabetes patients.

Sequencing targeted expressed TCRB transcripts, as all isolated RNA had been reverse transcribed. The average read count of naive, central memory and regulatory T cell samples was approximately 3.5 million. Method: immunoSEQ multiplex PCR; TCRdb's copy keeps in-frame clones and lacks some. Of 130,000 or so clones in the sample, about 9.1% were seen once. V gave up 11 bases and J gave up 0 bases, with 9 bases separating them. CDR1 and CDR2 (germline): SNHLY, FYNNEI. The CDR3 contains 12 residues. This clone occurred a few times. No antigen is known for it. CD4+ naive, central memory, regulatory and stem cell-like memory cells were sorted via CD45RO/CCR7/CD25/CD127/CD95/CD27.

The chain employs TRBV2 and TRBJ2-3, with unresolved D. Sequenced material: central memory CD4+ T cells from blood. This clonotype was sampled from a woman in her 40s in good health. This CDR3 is CAAETSTDTQYF. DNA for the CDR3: TGTGCCGCGGAGACTAGCACAGATACGCAGTATTTT.